This T cell receptor (beta chain) was captured by sequencing in a study of blood T cell repertoires in COVID-19. Study-level background: In each case, the material was cDNA or gDNA derived from T cells, B-cell-depleted T cells, or PBMCs.

Source study methods: From reference gene primer amplification, estimates of nucleated cell counts were derived. The method was immunoSEQ multiplex PCR; TCRdb's version includes in-frame clones alone and lacks a portion of them. The V and J calls and clone size come from that table; D and trimming were worked out from the DNA. The table includes 60,000 to 85,000 clones, 80% detected once. The sample was peripheral blood. This receptor was obtained from a man between 70 and 80 years old who had recovered from COVID-19.

The CDR3 reads CASSTDRANVLTF. CDR3 nucleotide sequence: TGTGCCAGTAGTACCGACAGGGCCAACGTCCTGACTTTC. The rearrangement joins TRBV19 to TRBJ2-6; D gene ambiguous. This CDR3 spans 13 amino acids. Germline V CDR1 and CDR2: LNHDA, SQIVND (reference sequence). V was clipped by 4 bases and J by 5 bases, with 6 bases between them.